Below, 3 T cell receptor beta chains from the same sample are listed, as sequenced in a study of identical twins. TCRdb ran MiXCR on the 5' RACE reads and lists one entry per CDR3 protein. The table includes 200,000 to 250,000 distinct CDR3 sequences, 7.5% detected once. These data also featured in a second study, about yellow fever vaccine responses in identical twins.

The sample comprised CD8+ T cells sorted from blood. Receptors originate from a woman under 30 in good health.

This clonotype showed up just a few times. The rearrangement uses TRBV18 and TRBJ2-3; TRBD2 matches at 10 bases. The CDR3 is 16 amino acids. The trim removed 2 bases at V and 4 bases at J, leaving 6 bases unmatched. Germline CDR1 reads KGHSH; CDR2 reads LQKENI. The CDR3 loop is CASSPEAGGLSDTQYF. As DNA, the CDR3 is TGTGCCAGCTCACCAGAAGCGGGGGGGCTGTCAGATACGCAGTATTTT.

The genes are TRBV7-9 and TRBJ2-7; no definite D call. Trimming pared 3 bases from V and 0 bases from J, leaving 18 bases between. From germline, CDR1 is SEHNR and CDR2 FQNEAQ (reference sequence). This CDR3 spans 17 amino acids. The CDR3 sequence: CASSFAPWAGSSYEQYF. The CDR3 DNA sequence: TGTGCCAGCAGCTTTGCCCCTTGGGCAGGAAGCTCCTACGAGCAGTACTTC.

This clonotype was seen ten or more times. The rearrangement joins TRBV20-1 to TRBJ2-7, with 8 bases matching TRBD2. The CDR3 is 15 amino acids. The germline gives CDR1 DFQATT, CDR2 SNEGSKA (reference sequence). The V and J ends lost 1 base and 2 bases, in that order; junction bases with no gene match: 7. The CDR3 is CSARAWREDAYEQYF. The CDR3, as DNA: TGCAGTGCTAGAGCGTGGCGGGAGGACGCCTACGAGCAGTACTTC.